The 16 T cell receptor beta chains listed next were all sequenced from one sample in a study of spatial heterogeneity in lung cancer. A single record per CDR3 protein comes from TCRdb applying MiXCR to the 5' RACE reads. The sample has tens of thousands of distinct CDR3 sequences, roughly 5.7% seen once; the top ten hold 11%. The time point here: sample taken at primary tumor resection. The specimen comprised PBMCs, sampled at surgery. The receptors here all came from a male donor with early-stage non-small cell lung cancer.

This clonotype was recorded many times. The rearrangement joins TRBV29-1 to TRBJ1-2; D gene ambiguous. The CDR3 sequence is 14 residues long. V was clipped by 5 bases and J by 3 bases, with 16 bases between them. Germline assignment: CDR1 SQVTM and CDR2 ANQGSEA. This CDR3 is CSVRTLDTYYGYTF. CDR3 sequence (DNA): TGCAGCGTTCGCACTCTCGACACGTACTATGGCTACACCTTC. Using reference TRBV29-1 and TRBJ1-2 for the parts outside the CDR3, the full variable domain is SAVISQKPSRDICQRGTSLTIQCQVDSQVTMMFWYRQQPGQSLTLIATANQGSEATYESGFVIDKFPISRPNLTFSTLTVSNMSPEDSSIYLCSVRTLDTYYGYTFGSGTRLTVV.

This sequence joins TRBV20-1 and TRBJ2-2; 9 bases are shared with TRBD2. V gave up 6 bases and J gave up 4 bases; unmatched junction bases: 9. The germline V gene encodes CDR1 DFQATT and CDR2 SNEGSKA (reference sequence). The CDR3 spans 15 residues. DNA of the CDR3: TGCAGTGCCCGCCAGCGGGAGGACGGCACCGGGGAGCTGTTTTTT. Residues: CSARQREDGTGELFF.

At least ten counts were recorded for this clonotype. The CDR3 protein is CASSLVGHFYEQYF. The CDR3 DNA sequence: TGTGCCAGCAGTTTAGTGGGACATTTCTACGAGCAGTACTTC. This chain connects TRBV12-3 or TRBV12-4 to TRBJ2-7; D perhaps matches TRBD1 (6 bases). The germline V and J ends were trimmed by 1 base and 3 bases, with 10 bases remaining between them. The CDR3 extends over 14 amino acids.

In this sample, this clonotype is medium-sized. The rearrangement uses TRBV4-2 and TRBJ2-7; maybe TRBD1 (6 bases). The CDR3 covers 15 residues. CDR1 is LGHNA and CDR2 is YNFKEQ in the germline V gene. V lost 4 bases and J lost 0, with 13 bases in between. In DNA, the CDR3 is TGTGCCAGCAGCCTTCGACAGGAAAGCTCCTACGAGCAGTACTTC. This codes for CASSLRQESSYEQYF.

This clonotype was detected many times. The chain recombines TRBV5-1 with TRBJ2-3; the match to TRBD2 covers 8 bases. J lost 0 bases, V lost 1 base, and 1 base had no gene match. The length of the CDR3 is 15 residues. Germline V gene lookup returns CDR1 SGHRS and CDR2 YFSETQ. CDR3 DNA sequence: TGCGCCAGCAGCTTGTCTAGCGGGAGCACAGATACGCAGTATTTT. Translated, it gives CASSLSSGSTDTQYF.

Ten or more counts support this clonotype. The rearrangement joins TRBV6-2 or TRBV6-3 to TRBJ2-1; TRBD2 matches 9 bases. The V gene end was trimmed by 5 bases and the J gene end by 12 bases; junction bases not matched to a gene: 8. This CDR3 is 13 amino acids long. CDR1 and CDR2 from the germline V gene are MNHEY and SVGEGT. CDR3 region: CASSGEGLARQFF. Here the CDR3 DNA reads TGTGCCAGCAGTGGGGAGGGACTAGCCAGGCAGTTCTTC.

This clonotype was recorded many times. CDR3 amino acids: CASSTTGGGFEQYF. The CDR3 DNA reads TGTGCCAGCAGCACAACCGGTGGCGGTTTCGAGCAGTACTTC. The gene calls are TRBV9 and TRBJ2-7; no reliable D call. The CDR3 contains 14 residues. The V end lost 4 bases, the J end lost 6 bases, and 17 bases lay between the germline ends. The germline V gene has CDR1 SGDLS and CDR2 YYNGEE.

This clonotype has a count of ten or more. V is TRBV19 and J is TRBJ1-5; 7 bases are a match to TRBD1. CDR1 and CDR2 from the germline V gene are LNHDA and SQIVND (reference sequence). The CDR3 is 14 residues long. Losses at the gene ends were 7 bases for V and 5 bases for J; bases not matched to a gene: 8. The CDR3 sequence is CASTGTARDQPQHF. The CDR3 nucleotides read TGTGCCAGTACCGGGACAGCCAGGGATCAGCCCCAGCATTTT.

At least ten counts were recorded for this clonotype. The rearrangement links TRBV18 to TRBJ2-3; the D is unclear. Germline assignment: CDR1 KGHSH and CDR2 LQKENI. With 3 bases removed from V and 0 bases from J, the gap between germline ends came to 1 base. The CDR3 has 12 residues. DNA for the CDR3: TGTGCCAGCTCACCCAGCACAGATACGCAGTATTTT. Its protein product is CASSPSTDTQYF.

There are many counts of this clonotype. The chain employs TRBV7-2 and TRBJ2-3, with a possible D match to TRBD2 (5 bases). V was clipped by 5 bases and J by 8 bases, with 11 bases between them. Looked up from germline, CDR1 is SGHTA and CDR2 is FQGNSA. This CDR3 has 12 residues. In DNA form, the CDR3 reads TGTGCCAGCAGCGGGCCGGGAAGTACGCAGTATTTT. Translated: CASSGPGSTQYF.

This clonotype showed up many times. The CDR3 spells CASSFGVGEQFF. The CDR3 DNA sequence: TGTGCCAGCAGCTTCGGGGTCGGGGAGCAGTTCTTC. The chain couples TRBV7-9 to TRBJ2-1; maybe TRBD2 (5 bases). The germline CDR1 and CDR2 sequences are SEHNR and FQNEAQ (reference sequence). CDR3 length equals 12 residues. V was cut by 3 bases and J by 10 bases, with 10 bases left in between.

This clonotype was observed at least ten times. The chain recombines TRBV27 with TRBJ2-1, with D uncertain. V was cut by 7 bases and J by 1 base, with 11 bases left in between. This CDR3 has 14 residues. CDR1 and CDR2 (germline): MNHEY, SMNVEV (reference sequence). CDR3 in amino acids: CASKLELSYNEQFF. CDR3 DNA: TGTGCCAGCAAACTTGAGTTATCCTACAATGAGCAGTTCTTC.

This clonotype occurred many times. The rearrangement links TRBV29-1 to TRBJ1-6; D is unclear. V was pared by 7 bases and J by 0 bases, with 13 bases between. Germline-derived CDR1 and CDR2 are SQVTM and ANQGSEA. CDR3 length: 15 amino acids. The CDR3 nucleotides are TGCAGCGCCCCCGCGTTCCCCTCCTATAATTCACCCCTCCACTTT. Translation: CSAPAFPSYNSPLHF.

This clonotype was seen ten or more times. CDR3 in amino acids: CASSLDRRQGYTF. The CDR3 DNA reads TGTGCCAGCAGCTTAGACAGGAGGCAAGGCTACACCTTC. The chain couples TRBV7-2 to TRBJ1-2; tentative D call: TRBD1 (5 bases). CDR3 length: 13 residues. CDR1 is SGHTA, CDR2 FQGNSA, per germline. V lost 1 base, J lost 8 bases, and 11 bases lay in between.

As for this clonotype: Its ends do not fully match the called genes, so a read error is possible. The CDR3 spells CATSEPGTEELFF. The CDR3, as DNA: TGTGCCACCAGTGAACCAGGGACCGAGGAGCTGTTTTTT. This chain joins TRBV24-1 and TRBJ2-2; D tentatively reads TRBD1 or TRBD2 (5 bases each). This CDR3 has 13 residues. CDR1 KGHDR and CDR2 SFDVKD come from the germline V gene.

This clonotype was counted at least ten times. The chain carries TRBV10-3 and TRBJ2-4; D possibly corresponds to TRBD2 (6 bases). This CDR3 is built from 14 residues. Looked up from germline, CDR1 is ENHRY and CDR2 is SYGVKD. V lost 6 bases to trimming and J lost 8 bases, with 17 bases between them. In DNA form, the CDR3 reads TGTGCCATCAGGGGAGGTCGGGACGGGGACATTCAGTACTTC. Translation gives CAIRGGRDGDIQYF.